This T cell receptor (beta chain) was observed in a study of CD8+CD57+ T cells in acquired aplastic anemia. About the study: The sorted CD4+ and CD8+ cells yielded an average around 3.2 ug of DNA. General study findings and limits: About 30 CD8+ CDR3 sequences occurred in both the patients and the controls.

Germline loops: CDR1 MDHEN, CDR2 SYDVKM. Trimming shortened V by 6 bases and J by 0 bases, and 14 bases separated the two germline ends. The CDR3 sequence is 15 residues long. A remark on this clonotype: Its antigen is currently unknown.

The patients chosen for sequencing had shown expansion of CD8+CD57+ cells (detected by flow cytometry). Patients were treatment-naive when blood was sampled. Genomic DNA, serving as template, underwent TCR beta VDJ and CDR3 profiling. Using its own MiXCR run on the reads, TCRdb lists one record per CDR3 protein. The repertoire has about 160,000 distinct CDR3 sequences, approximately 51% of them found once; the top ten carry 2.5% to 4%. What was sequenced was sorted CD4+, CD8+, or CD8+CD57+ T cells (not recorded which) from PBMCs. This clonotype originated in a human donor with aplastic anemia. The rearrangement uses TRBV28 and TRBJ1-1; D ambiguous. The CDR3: CASRGLLGMNTEAFF. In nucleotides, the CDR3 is TGTGCCAGCAGAGGGTTGTTGGGTATGAACACTGAAGCTTTCTTT.